These 22 T cell receptor beta chains were all obtained from the same sample, sequenced in a study of blood T cell repertoires in COVID-19. Assay: immunoSEQ multiplex PCR; the TCRdb copy retains only in-frame clones and omits some. The data contain about 130,000 clones, 80% to 85% of them singletons. The sequenced sample was peripheral blood. The receptors stem from a woman aged 45 to 65 with acute or convalescent COVID-19.

This clone was seen only a few times. The chain recombines TRBV2 with TRBJ1-6; D ambiguous. The CDR3 runs to 15 residues. V was clipped by 6 bases and J by 0 bases, with 9 bases between them. Looked up from germline, CDR1 is SNHLY and CDR2 is FYNNEI. CDR3 sequence (DNA): TGTGCCAGCAGGGCGGAGAGCTCCTATAATTCACCCCTCCACTTT. Encoded protein: CASRAESSYNSPLHF.

The chain has TRBV5-1 and TRBJ1-1; 10 bases map to TRBD1. J gave up 1 base and V 4 bases, and 7 bases lay outside the gene matches. In germline, CDR1 is SGHRS, CDR2 YFSETQ. This CDR3 comprises 16 residues. CDR3 in amino acids: CASSGGQGSENTEAFF. CDR3 nucleotide sequence: TGCGCCAGCAGCGGGGGACAGGGGTCGGAGAACACTGAAGCTTTCTTT.

The J gene is TRBJ1-5, the V gene TRBV27; perhaps TRBD1 as D (6 bases). Germline CDR1 reads MNHEY; CDR2 reads SMNVEV (reference sequence). The CDR3 loop spans 15 amino acids. V was pared by 6 bases and J by 7 bases, with 19 bases between. The CDR3 here is CASSLVVGAGQPQHF. Here the CDR3 DNA reads TGTGCCAGCAGCCTAGTCGTGGGGGCTGGGCAGCCCCAGCATTTT.

The chain joins TRBV28 to TRBJ2-2, with D unclear. This CDR3 comprises 13 residues. V gave up 6 bases and J gave up 4 bases, with 9 bases separating them. The V gene's germline CDR1 is MDHEN and CDR2 SYDVKM. The DNA for the CDR3 is TGTGCCAGCAGACCCGTGAGCACCGGGGAGCTGTTTTTT. This translates into CASRPVSTGELFF.

Worth noting for this clone: Other DNA sequences within the sample encode an identical CDR3. The V gene is TRBV5-1, the J gene TRBJ2-7, with unresolved D. Between the trimmed V and J ends, which lost 4 bases and 3 bases, there was a span of 11 bases. Germline CDR1 reads SGHRS; CDR2 reads YFSETQ. The CDR3 is 13 residues long. CDR3 amino acids: CASSPTESYEQYF. DNA for the CDR3: TGCGCCAGCAGCCCCACCGAGAGCTACGAGCAGTACTTC.

The gene calls are TRBV24-1 and TRBJ2-7; 7 nucleotides line up with TRBD1. CDR1 KGHDR and CDR2 SFDVKD come from the germline V gene. The CDR3 extends over 11 amino acids. J gave up 6 bases and V 5 bases, and 0 bases lay outside the gene matches. CDR3 loop: CATSAGGEQYF. Here the CDR3 DNA reads TGTGCCACCAGTGCAGGGGGCGAGCAGTACTTC.

The chain joins TRBV19 to TRBJ1-4; possibly TRBD1 for D (6 bases). Germline assignment: CDR1 LNHDA and CDR2 SQIVND (reference sequence). CDR3 length: 16 amino acids. Trimming shortened V by 7 bases and J by 0 bases, and 15 bases separated the two germline ends. CDR3 loop: CASKRTQGTTNEKLFF. The DNA for the CDR3 is TGTGCCAGTAAGAGGACGCAGGGGACAACTAATGAAAAACTGTTTTTT. Drawing the rest from reference TRBV19 and TRBJ1-4, the complete variable domain is DGGITQSPKYLFRKEGQNVTLSCEQNLNHDAMYWYRQDPGQGLRLIYYSQIVNDFQKGDIAEGYSVSREKKESFPLTVTSAQKNPTAFYLCASKRTQGTTNEKLFFGSGTQLSVL.

This chain joins TRBV10-3 and TRBJ1-1; 7 nucleotides align to TRBD1. V shed 4 bases, J shed 3 bases, and the junction held 2 bases outside the gene matches. Germline V lookup: CDR1 ENHRY, CDR2 SYGVKD. The CDR3 is 13 amino acids. The CDR3: CAISAGTDTEAFF. The CDR3 DNA reads as TGTGCCATCAGTGCCGGGACAGACACTGAAGCTTTCTTT.

The chain combines TRBV30 with TRBJ2-3; TRBD2 matches 7 bases. The CDR3 is 12 amino acids. CDR1 and CDR2 (germline): GTSNPN, SVGIG (reference sequence). Germline trimming cut 5 bases from V and 2 bases from J; bases unmatched to any gene: 1. The CDR3 sequence is CAWGDYTDTQYF. CDR3 nucleotides: TGTGCCTGGGGGGACTACACAGATACGCAGTATTTT.

This chain links TRBV28 with TRBJ1-2; possible D gene TRBD1, 5 bases. This CDR3 spans 13 amino acids. The germline CDR1 and CDR2 sequences are MDHEN and SYDVKM. The ends were cut back, 6 bases at V and 7 bases at J, with 15 bases in the middle. In nucleotides, the CDR3 is TGTGCCAGCAGCGTATCAGGGCTTACTGGCTACACCTTC. Protein: CASSVSGLTGYTF.

In DNA form, the CDR3 reads TGTGCCAGCGGAGGTAGGGGGACCTACAATGAGCAGTTCTTC. As protein: CASGGRGTYNEQFF. The V gene is TRBV6-5, the J gene TRBJ2-1, with D perhaps matching TRBD1 (6 bases). The CDR3 has 14 residues. Trimming removed 8 bases at V and 2 bases at J, with 13 bases between. CDR1 MNHEY and CDR2 SVGAGI come from the germline V gene.

The chain has TRBV11-3 and TRBJ1-6, with D unclear. Germline V gives CDR1 SGHNT, CDR2 YENEEA. The CDR3 covers 17 residues. Between the trimmed V and J ends, which lost 6 bases and 8 bases, there was a span of 23 bases. The chain's CDR3 is CASSCWETPHVDSPLHF. The CDR3 DNA reads TGTGCCAGCAGTTGCTGGGAGACGCCCCATGTCGATTCACCCCTCCACTTT. The whole variable domain, filled in from reference TRBV11-3 and TRBJ1-6, reads EAGVVQSPRYKIIEKKQPVAFWCNPISGHNTLYWYLQNLGQGPELLIRYENEEAVDDSQLPKDRFSAERLKGVDSTLKIQPAELGDSAVYLCASSCWETPHVDSPLHFGNGTRLTVT.

The chain joins TRBV9 to TRBJ2-2; 7 bases map to TRBD2. The CDR3 consists of 15 residues. CDR1 is SGDLS, CDR2 YYNGEE, per germline. With V trimmed by 4 bases and J by 4 bases, 7 bases remained unmatched. CDR3 region: CASSILAGGTGELFF. Written as DNA, the CDR3 is TGTGCCAGCAGCATATTAGCGGGCGGCACCGGGGAGCTGTTTTTT.

This clone was picked up a small number of times. The chain combines TRBV7-3 with TRBJ1-2; 8 bases align to TRBD1. This CDR3 has 16 amino acids. Unmatched junction bases numbered 12, after V lost 5 bases and J lost 4 bases. The germline V gene has CDR1 SGHTA and CDR2 FQGTGA. CDR3 nucleotides: TGTGCCAGCAGCGACGAATCAGGGGGCCCCTTCTATGGCTACACCTTC. Amino acid sequence: CASSDESGGPFYGYTF.

The chain employs TRBV11-2 and TRBJ2-1; 11 bases fit TRBD2. The CDR3 consists of 16 residues. The germline V gene encodes CDR1 SGHAT and CDR2 FQNNGV. V trimming: 1 base; J trimming: 5 bases; junction bases outside the gene matches: 4. The CDR3 reads CASSLGVSGRDNEQFF. CDR3 DNA: TGTGCCAGCAGCTTAGGAGTTAGCGGGAGGGACAATGAGCAGTTCTTC.

The genes are TRBV15 and TRBJ2-2; D remains ambiguous. V lost 5 bases, J lost 5 bases, and 3 bases lay in between. Germline V CDR1 and CDR2: LNHNV, YYDKDF (reference sequence). The CDR3 extends over 11 amino acids. This CDR3 is CATSSTGELFF. CDR3 DNA sequence: TGTGCCACCAGCTCTACCGGGGAGCTGTTTTTT.

V and J are TRBV11-1 and TRBJ2-7; D might be TRBD1 (5 bases). Per germline, CDR1 SGHAT and CDR2 FQDESV (reference sequence). The CDR3 totals 13 residues. Trimming took 2 bases from V and 4 from J, leaving 9 bases between them. The CDR3 sequence is CASSLQGRYEQYF. The CDR3 DNA reads as TGTGCCAGCAGCTTACAGGGTCGGTACGAGCAGTACTTC.

This sequence joins TRBV5-4 and TRBJ2-4, with D perhaps TRBD2 (7 bases). Germline V gene lookup returns CDR1 SGHNT and CDR2 YYREEE (reference sequence). Trimming removed 7 bases from V and 1 base from J, with 18 bases in between. CDR3 length: 16 residues. The CDR3 loop is CASHLGGPGAKNIQYF. Here the CDR3 DNA reads TGTGCCAGCCACCTGGGGGGGCCAGGGGCCAAAAACATTCAGTACTTC.

This clone has only one observation. J is TRBJ1-6 and V is TRBV23-1, with 8 nucleotides matching TRBD1. TRBV23-1 is known as an ORF, though its function is uncertain. J gave up 8 bases and V 4 bases, and 13 bases lay outside the gene matches. The CDR3 has 17 amino acids. CDR3 DNA: TGCGCCAGCAGTCGACCTTTAGGCAGGGGGCTTGATTCACCCCTCCACTTT. This gives the protein CASSRPLGRGLDSPLHF.

The rearrangement joins TRBV21-1 to TRBJ2-3; TRBD2 is the table's D call, not checked against the DNA. TRBV21-1 is noted as a pseudogene. The CDR3 totals 15 residues. The CDR3 coding sequence is TGTGCCAGCACCCTGCCTAGCGGGGGCACAGATACGCAGTATTTT. It encodes CASTLPSGGTDTQYF.

The chain recombines TRBV18 with TRBJ2-2; 8 bases map to TRBD1. Trimming at V came to 4 bases and at J to 3 bases, leaving 4 bases not matched to a gene. CDR1 and CDR2 (germline): KGHSH, LQKENI. The CDR3 sequence is 15 residues long. The CDR3 loop is CASSRIQGDTGELFF. The CDR3 DNA sequence: TGTGCCAGCTCACGCATACAGGGGGACACCGGGGAGCTGTTTTTT.

In DNA, the CDR3 is TGTGCCAGTAGCAATCCCCTCCCAGGGCCTGACATTCAGTACTTC. Protein: CASSNPLPGPDIQYF. The V call is TRBV19, the J call TRBJ2-4, with D perhaps matching TRBD1 (5 bases). This CDR3 region has 15 residues. V was shortened by 6 bases and J by 8 bases, with 20 bases between the two germline ends. CDR1 is LNHDA, CDR2 SQIVND, per germline (reference sequence).